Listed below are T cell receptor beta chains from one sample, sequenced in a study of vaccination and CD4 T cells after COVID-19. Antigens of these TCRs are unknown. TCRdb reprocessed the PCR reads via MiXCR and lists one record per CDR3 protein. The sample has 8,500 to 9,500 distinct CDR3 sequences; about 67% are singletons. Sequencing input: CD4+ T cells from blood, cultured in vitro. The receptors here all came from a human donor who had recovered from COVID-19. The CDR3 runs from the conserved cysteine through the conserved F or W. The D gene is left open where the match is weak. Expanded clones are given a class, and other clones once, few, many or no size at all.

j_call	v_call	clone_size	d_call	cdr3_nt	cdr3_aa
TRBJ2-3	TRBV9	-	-	TGTGCCAGCAGCGGGGGGGCTAGCATGTACACAGATACGCAGTATTTT	CASSGGASMYTDTQYF
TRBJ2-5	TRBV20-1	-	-	TGCAGTGCTAGCGACGGGACCCAAGAGACCCAGTACTTC	CSASDGTQETQYF
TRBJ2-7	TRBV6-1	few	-	TGTGCCAGCAGTGAGTCGACAGTAGCCTACGAGCAGTACTTC	CASSESTVAYEQYF
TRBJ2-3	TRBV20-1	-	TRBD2	TGCAGTGCTCTTAATGCGGGGGGCACAGATACGCAGTATTTT	CSALNAGGTDTQYF
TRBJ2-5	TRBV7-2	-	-	TGTGCCAGCAGCCTAGGGGGGGGAGCACCAGAGACCCAGTACTTC	CASSLGGGAPETQYF
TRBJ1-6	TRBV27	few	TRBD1	TGTGCCAGCTGCCGGGACAGGGGGCCGAATTCACCCCTCCACTTT	CASCRDRGPNSPLHF
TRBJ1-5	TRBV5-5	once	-	TGTGCCAGCAGCTGGGGGGTTCAGGGACAGCCCCAGCATTTT	CASSWGVQGQPQHF
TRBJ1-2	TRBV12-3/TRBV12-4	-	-	TGTGCCAGCAGTTTAGGGAGACGGTTAGCTAACTATGGCTACACCTTC	CASSLGRRLANYGYTF
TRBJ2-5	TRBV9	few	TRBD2	TGTGCCAGCAGCGTAGCGGGACTAGGAGAAGAGACCCAGTACTTC	CASSVAGLGEETQYF
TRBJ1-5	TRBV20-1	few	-	TGCAGTGCTTATCGTCTTGGACAGAAAAATCAGCCCCAGCATTTT	CSAYRLGQKNQPQHF
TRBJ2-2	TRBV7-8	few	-	TGTGCCAGCAGCCCAGTAGGCGGGAACACCGGGGAGCTGTTTTTT	CASSPVGGNTGELFF
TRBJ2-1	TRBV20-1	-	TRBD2	TGCAGTGCTGAAAGCGGGAACAAGAATGAGCAGTTCTTC	CSAESGNKNEQFF
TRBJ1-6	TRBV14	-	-	TGTGCCAGCAGCCAAGCCCCAGGCTATAATTCACCCCTCCACTTT	CASSQAPGYNSPLHF
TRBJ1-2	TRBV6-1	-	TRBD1	TGTGCCAGCAGCGAAGCCGACAGGGCTGGCTACACCTTC	CASSEADRAGYTF
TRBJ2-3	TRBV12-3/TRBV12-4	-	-	TGTGCCAGCAGTTTACCGGGGATGGCGCAGTATTTT	CASSLPGMAQYF
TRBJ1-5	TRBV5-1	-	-	TGCGCCAGCAGCTTGGGAGGGGTCCATCAGCCCCAGCATTTT	CASSLGGVHQPQHF
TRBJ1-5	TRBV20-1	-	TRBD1	TGCAGTGCGATCAGGGGGGGTAGCAATCAGCCCCAGCATTTT	CSAIRGGSNQPQHF
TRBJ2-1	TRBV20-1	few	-	TGCAGTGCCGCAAGCGGGTCCGGTTACAATGAGCAGTTCTTC	CSAASGSGYNEQFF
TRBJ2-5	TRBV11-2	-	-	TGTGCCAGCAGCCTACCCGGGGCGTGGGAGACCCAGTACTTC	CASSLPGAWETQYF
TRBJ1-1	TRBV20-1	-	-	TGCAGTGCTAGAGATCCCCCGCCGTTGATTAACACTGAAGCTTTCTTT	CSARDPPPLINTEAFF
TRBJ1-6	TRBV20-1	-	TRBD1	TGCAGTGCTATGGGAACAGGGGGCTTCTATAATTCACCCCTCCACTTT	CSAMGTGGFYNSPLHF
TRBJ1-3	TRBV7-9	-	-	TGTGCCAGCAGCCCTAGGGTCTCCTCTGGAAACACCATATATTTT	CASSPRVSSGNTIYF
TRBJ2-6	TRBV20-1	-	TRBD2	TGCAGTGCTAGAGATCGGGGGGGGACCTCTGGGGCCAACGTCCTGACTTTC	CSARDRGGTSGANVLTF
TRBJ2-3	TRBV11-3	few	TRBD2	TGTGCCAGCAGCTTGACTAGCGGGACAGATACGCAGTATTTT	CASSLTSGTDTQYF
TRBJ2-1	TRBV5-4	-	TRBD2	TGTGCCAGCGGTAGCGGGAGGGACAATGAGCAGTTCTTC	CASGSGRDNEQFF
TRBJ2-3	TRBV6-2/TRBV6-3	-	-	TGTGCCAGCAGTCCTCGCACAGATACGCAGTATTTT	CASSPRTDTQYF
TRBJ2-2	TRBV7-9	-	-	TGTGCCAGCAGCTTAGTCTCAGCCGGGGAGCTGTTTTTT	CASSLVSAGELFF
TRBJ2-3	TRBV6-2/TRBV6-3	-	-	TGTGCCAGCAGGAGGGACTCCACAGATACGCAGTATTTT	CASRRDSTDTQYF
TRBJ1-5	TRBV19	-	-	TGTGCCAGTAGTCCCGGACAGAGCAATCAGCCCCAGCATTTT	CASSPGQSNQPQHF
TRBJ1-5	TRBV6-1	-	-	TGTGCCAGCAGCGAACAGGGATTGGGGAATCAGCCCCAGCATTTT	CASSEQGLGNQPQHF
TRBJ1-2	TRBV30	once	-	TGTGCCTGGAAAACCGTGAATGGCTACACCTTC	CAWKTVNGYTF